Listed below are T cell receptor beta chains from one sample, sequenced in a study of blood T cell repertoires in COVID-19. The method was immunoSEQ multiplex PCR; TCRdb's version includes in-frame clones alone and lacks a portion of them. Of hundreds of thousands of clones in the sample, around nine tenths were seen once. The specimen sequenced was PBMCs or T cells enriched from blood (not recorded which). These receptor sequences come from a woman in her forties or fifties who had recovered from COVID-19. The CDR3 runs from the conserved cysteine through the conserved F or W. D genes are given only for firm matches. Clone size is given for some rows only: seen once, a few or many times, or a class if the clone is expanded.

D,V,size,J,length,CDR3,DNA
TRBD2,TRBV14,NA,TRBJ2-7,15,CASSPPGTREYEQYF,TGTGCCAGCAGCCCTCCCGGGACTAGGGAATACGAGCAGTACTTC
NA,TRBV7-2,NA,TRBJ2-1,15,CASSSDRRASNEQFF,TGTGCCAGCAGCTCCGATAGGCGGGCTTCCAATGAGCAGTTCTTC
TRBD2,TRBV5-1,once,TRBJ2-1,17,CASSLQPSGGSYNEQFF,TGCGCCAGCAGCTTGCAGCCTAGCGGGGGTTCCTACAATGAGCAGTTCTTC
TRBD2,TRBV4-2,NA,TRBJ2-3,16,CASSQTTSGGAHTQYF,TGTGCCAGCAGCCAAACGACTAGCGGGGGGGCTCATACGCAGTATTTT
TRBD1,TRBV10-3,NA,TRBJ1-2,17,CAIRDTWDRGHHYGYTF,TGTGCCATCAGAGATACCTGGGACAGGGGGCATCACTATGGCTACACCTTC
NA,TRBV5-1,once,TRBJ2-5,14,CASSRQSPTETQYF,TGCGCCAGCAGCAGACAGTCTCCAACAGAGACCCAGTACTTC
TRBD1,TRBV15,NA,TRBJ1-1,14,CATSRTGGRTEAFF,TGTGCCACCAGCAGGACAGGGGGCCGCACTGAAGCTTTCTTT
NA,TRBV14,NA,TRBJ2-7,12,CASSPTAYEQYF,TGTGCCAGCAGCCCTACGGCCTACGAGCAGTACTTC
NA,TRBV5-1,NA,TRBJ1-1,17,CASSSPERGARDTEAFF,TGCGCCAGCAGCTCACCGGAGCGGGGGGCGCGAGACACTGAAGCTTTCTTT
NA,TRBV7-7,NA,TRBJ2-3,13,CASSPGGQGTQYF,TGTGCTAGCAGCCCCGGTGGGCAGGGGACGCAGTATTTT
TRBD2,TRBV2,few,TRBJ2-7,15,CASSLSGGSSYEQYF,TGTGCCAGCAGTCTAAGCGGGGGTTCTTCCTACGAGCAGTACTTC
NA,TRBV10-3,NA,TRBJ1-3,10,CATQENTIYF,TGTGCCACACAGGAAAACACCATATATTTT
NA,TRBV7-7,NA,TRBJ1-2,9,CTVSDGYTF,TGTACGGTCTCGGATGGCTACACCTTC
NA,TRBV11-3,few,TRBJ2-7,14,CASSDRSRGYEQYF,TGTGCCAGCAGCGACCGAAGCAGGGGCTACGAGCAGTACTTC
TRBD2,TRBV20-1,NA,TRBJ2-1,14,CSASTSETYNEQFF,TGCAGTGCTAGTACTAGCGAGACCTACAATGAGCAGTTCTTC
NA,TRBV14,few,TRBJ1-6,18,CASSQGRGTSSYNSPLHF,TGTGCCAGCAGCCAAGGGCGGGGGACGAGCTCCTATAATTCACCCCTCCACTTT
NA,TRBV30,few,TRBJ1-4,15,CAWSVLSDMGEKLFF,TGTGCCTGGAGTGTACTCTCGGACATGGGTGAAAAACTGTTTTTT
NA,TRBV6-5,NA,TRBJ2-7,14,CASSYSVTNMEQYF,TGTGCCAGCAGTTACTCGGTCACCAACATGGAGCAGTACTTC
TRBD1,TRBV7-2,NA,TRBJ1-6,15,CASSSEGQLNSPLHF,TGTGCCAGCAGCTCCGAGGGACAGCTTAATTCACCCCTCCACTTT
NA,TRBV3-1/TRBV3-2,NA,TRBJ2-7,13,CASSQLTADEQYF,TGTGCCAGCAGCCAATTAACAGCCGACGAGCAGTACTTC
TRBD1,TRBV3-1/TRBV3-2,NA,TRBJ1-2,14,CASSQGTGSYGYTF,TGTGCCAGCAGCCAGGGGACAGGGAGCTATGGCTACACCTTC
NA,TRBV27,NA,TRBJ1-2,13,CASSLTPTYGYTF,TGTGCCAGCAGTTTAACACCCACCTATGGCTACACCTTC
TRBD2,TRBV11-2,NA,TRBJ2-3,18,CASSPTSGGPKITDTQYF,TGTGCCAGCAGCCCAACTAGCGGGGGCCCGAAAATCACAGATACGCAGTATTTT
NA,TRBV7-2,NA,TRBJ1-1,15,CASSVGQRMNTEAFF,TGTGCCAGCAGCGTGGGACAAAGAATGAACACTGAAGCTTTCTTT
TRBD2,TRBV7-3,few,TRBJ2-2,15,CASSSLAGYTGELFF,TGTGCCAGCAGCTCCTTAGCGGGGTACACCGGGGAGCTGTTTTTT
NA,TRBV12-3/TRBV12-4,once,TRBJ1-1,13,CASSFAENTEAFF,TGTGCCAGCAGTTTTGCGGAGAACACTGAAGCTTTCTTT
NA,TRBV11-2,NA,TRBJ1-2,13,CASSPGQRYGYTF,TGTGCCAGCAGCCCCGGACAGCGATATGGCTACACCTTC
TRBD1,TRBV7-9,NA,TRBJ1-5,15,CASSSGTGGNQPQHF,TGTGCCAGCAGCTCGGGGACAGGGGGTAATCAGCCCCAGCATTTT